This entry lists 27 T cell receptor beta chains sequenced from one sample in a study of blood T cell repertoires in COVID-19. Method: immunoSEQ multiplex PCR; TCRdb's copy keeps in-frame clones and lacks some. The sample contains approximately 500,000 clones, roughly 85% of which appear only once. The specimen sequenced was peripheral blood. The receptors originated from a human donor in a cohort sampled during active COVID-19.

V gene TRBV18 combines with J gene TRBJ2-7, with D uncertain. The CDR3 consists of 14 residues. The V end was cut by 6 bases, the J end by 7 bases, with 19 bases between. Per the germline V gene, CDR1 is KGHSH and CDR2 is LQKENI. The chain's CDR3 is CASSVRQTLFEQYF. In nucleotides, the CDR3 is TGTGCCAGCTCTGTTCGGCAGACTCTCTTTGAGCAGTACTTC.

The chain employs TRBV5-4 and TRBJ1-2; possibly TRBD1 for D (5 bases). The germline V gene encodes CDR1 SGHNT and CDR2 YYREEE (reference sequence). The CDR3 sequence is 16 residues long. Trimming took off 4 bases at V and 0 bases at J, with 16 bases between the two ends. The CDR3 DNA follows: TGTGCCAGCAGCACCCCATTGGGGGGTCCTAACTATGGCTACACCTTC. Protein sequence: CASSTPLGGPNYGYTF.

The gene calls are TRBV30 and TRBJ2-3, with no clear D. Per germline, CDR1 GTSNPN and CDR2 SVGIG (reference sequence). The CDR3 extends over 10 amino acids. V was cut by 5 bases and J by 6 bases, with 6 bases left in between. CDR3 amino acids: CAWAEDTQYF. CDR3 bases: TGTGCCTGGGCCGAGGATACGCAGTATTTT.

This chain connects TRBV5-1 to TRBJ2-1; 7 nucleotides line up with TRBD2. Germline loops: CDR1 SGHRS, CDR2 YFSETQ. The CDR3 has 14 amino acids. J was trimmed by 5 bases and V by 2 bases; bases with no gene match: 4. The CDR3 is CASSFGLVDNEQFF. The CDR3 DNA reads as TGCGCCAGCAGCTTCGGACTAGTTGACAATGAGCAGTTCTTC.

J is TRBJ2-7 and V is TRBV19; 11 nucleotides align to TRBD2. V shed 6 bases, J shed 6 bases, and the junction held 4 bases outside the gene matches. This CDR3 is built from 13 residues. Germline values: CDR1 LNHDA, CDR2 SQIVND (reference sequence). CDR3 sequence reads: CASRLAGVSEQYF. The CDR3 nucleotides are TGTGCCAGTAGACTAGCGGGAGTTAGCGAGCAGTACTTC.

This chain connects TRBV4-1 to TRBJ1-2; D unclear. The CDR3 contains 13 residues. Trimming cost V 0 bases and J 8 bases, with 10 bases left between them. Germline CDR1 and CDR2: MGHRA and YSYEKL. The CDR3 coding sequence is TGCGCCAGCAGCCAAGATGGCAAAATCGGCTACACCTTC. This encodes CASSQDGKIGYTF.

The rearrangement uses TRBV29-1 and TRBJ1-1, with 8 bases that match TRBD1. The V and J ends lost 6 bases and 5 bases, in that order; junction bases with no gene match: 8. The V gene's germline CDR1 is SQVTM and CDR2 ANQGSEA. The CDR3 contains 13 residues. CDR3 coding DNA: TGCAGCGTCAGACAGGGGCGGAATACTGAAGCTTTCTTT. Protein sequence: CSVRQGRNTEAFF.

This rearrangement joins TRBV10-3 to TRBJ1-5, with D perhaps matching TRBD1 (6 bases). V was pared by 0 bases and J by 6 bases, with 15 bases between. Germline CDR1 reads ENHRY; CDR2 reads SYGVKD. The CDR3 is made up of 16 amino acids. The CDR3 DNA reads TGTGCCATCAGTGAGTCGGTAACGGGGGGGCGTCAGCCCCAGCATTTT. This codes for CAISESVTGGRQPQHF.

The chain has TRBV30 and TRBJ2-3; TRBD1 agrees at 7 bases. CDR3 length: 15 amino acids. Germline CDR1 and CDR2: GTSNPN and SVGIG (reference sequence). J lost 0 bases, V lost 4 bases, and 7 bases had no gene match. The CDR3 here is CAWNPDRPSTDTQYF. The CDR3 DNA sequence: TGTGCCTGGAACCCGGACAGGCCTAGCACAGATACGCAGTATTTT. Full variable domain (outside the CDR3, taken from reference TRBV30 and TRBJ2-3): SQTIHQWPATLVQPVGSPLSLECTVEGTSNPNLYWYRQAAGRGLQLLFYSVGIGQISSEVPQNLSASRPQDRQFILSSKKLLLSDSGFYLCAWNPDRPSTDTQYFGPGTRLTVL.

V gene TRBV3-1 (or the pseudogene TRBV3-2) combines with J gene TRBJ2-1; D might be TRBD2 (5 bases). Trimming cost V 0 bases and J 14 bases, with 8 bases left between them. CDR1 and CDR2 (germline): LGHDT, YNNKEL (reference sequence). CDR3 size: 11 residues. The CDR3: CASSQDWEKFF. CDR3 sequence (DNA): TGTGCCAGCAGCCAAGATTGGGAGAAGTTCTTC.

This clone appeared a few times. The chain employs TRBV28 and TRBJ1-2; D gene uncertain. The V gene lost 10 bases and the J gene lost 4 bases, with 7 bases spanning the gap. Germline lookup yields CDR1 MDHEN and CDR2 SYDVKM. The CDR3 runs 10 residues. CDR3 sequence reads: CATRSYGYTF. CDR3 DNA: TGTGCCACCCGGAGCTATGGCTACACCTTC.

The gene calls are TRBV6-1 and TRBJ1-5; TRBD1 might be the D (6 bases). V gave up 2 bases and J gave up 4 bases, with 12 bases separating them. Per germline, CDR1 MNHNS and CDR2 SASEGT. The CDR3 runs to 15 residues. The CDR3 nucleotides read TGTGCCAGCAGTGAAAAGTGGACAGCGAATCAGCCCCAGCATTTT. Amino acid sequence: CASSEKWTANQPQHF.

V is TRBV15 and J is TRBJ1-5; 7 nucleotides align to TRBD1. This CDR3 comprises 15 residues. V was clipped by 1 base and J by 5 bases; unmatched bases: 5. In germline, CDR1 is LNHNV, CDR2 YYDKDF (reference sequence). The CDR3 DNA reads TGTGCCACCAGCAGAGCGGACAGGTGGGATCAGCCCCAGCATTTT. This translates into CATSRADRWDQPQHF.

This chain joins TRBV10-1 and TRBJ2-7; TRBD1 matches 7 bases. The trim removed 4 bases at V and 6 bases at J, leaving 12 bases unmatched. The CDR3 loop spans 15 amino acids. Per germline, CDR1 WNHNN and CDR2 SYGVQD (reference sequence). The CDR3 DNA reads as TGCGCCAGCAGTGGATACCGACAGGGTGGCCCCGAGCAGTACTTC. It specifies CASSGYRQGGPEQYF.

The chain is built from TRBV7-3 and TRBJ2-2, with 7 positions matching TRBD1. CDR1 is SGHTA and CDR2 is FQGTGA in the germline V gene. The CDR3 covers 15 residues. The ends lost 2 bases at V and 8 bases at J; junction bases unmatched: 8. The CDR3 nucleotides are TGTGCCAGCAGCTTACAACCCGGGACAGCTGGGGAGCTGTTTTTT. Its protein product is CASSLQPGTAGELFF.

This CDR3 reads CASSLGIRDTEAFF. DNA for the CDR3: TGTGCCAGCAGCCTTGGTATCCGGGACACTGAAGCTTTCTTT. This chain joins TRBV5-6 and TRBJ1-1; D unresolved. Between the trimmed V and J ends, which lost 4 bases and 3 bases, there was a span of 13 bases. Germline V gene data show CDR1 as SGHDT and CDR2 as YYEEEE. CDR3 length: 14 amino acids.

V usage is TRBV5-8 and J usage is TRBJ1-5; D is uncertain. Per germline, CDR1 SGHTS and CDR2 YDEGEE. This CDR3 is 13 amino acids long. Trimming shortened V by 9 bases and J by 0 bases, and 10 bases separated the two germline ends. The CDR3 DNA reads as TGTGCCACCGCCCCAGATAGCAATCAGCCCCAGCATTTT. Its translation is CATAPDSNQPQHF.

The V call is TRBV27, the J call TRBJ1-3; D is unclear. The ends were cut back, 5 bases at V and 8 bases at J, with 13 bases in the middle. Germline CDR1 is MNHEY and CDR2 is SMNVEV (reference sequence). The length of the CDR3 is 13 residues. The DNA for the CDR3 is TGTGCCAGCAGTCCCCCGGGAGCGGACACCATATATTTT. This translates into CASSPPGADTIYF.

Comments on this clone: Other DNA sequences from this sample encode an identical CDR3 as well. V is TRBV5-1 and J is TRBJ1-1; 7 bases fit TRBD1. V was clipped by 4 bases and J by 2 bases; unmatched bases: 5. Germline values: CDR1 SGHRS, CDR2 YFSETQ. This CDR3 has 14 amino acids. Here the CDR3 DNA reads TGCGCCAGCAGCCCCGGGACAGTTAACACTGAAGCTTTCTTT. Amino acids: CASSPGTVNTEAFF.

The genes are TRBV5-1 and TRBJ2-3; a possible D gene is TRBD1 (5 bases). The CDR3 consists of 14 residues. Germline V CDR1 and CDR2: SGHRS, YFSETQ. Between the trimmed V and J ends, which lost 4 bases and 3 bases, there was a span of 12 bases. In DNA form, the CDR3 reads TGCGCCAGCAGCGAAGACAGAGTTACAGATACGCAGTATTTT. Amino acids: CASSEDRVTDTQYF. The entire variable domain, with the rest obtained from reference TRBV5-1 and TRBJ2-3, is as follows: KAGVTQTPRYLIKTRGQQVTLSCSPISGHRSVSWYQQTPGQGLQFLFEYFSETQRNKGNFPGRFSGRQFSNSRSEMNVSTLELGDSALYLCASSEDRVTDTQYFGPGTRLTVL.

On this clone: Other nucleotide sequences in the sample specify the same CDR3. This chain joins TRBV12-3 or TRBV12-4 and TRBJ1-1; weak D call: TRBD1 (5 bases). The CDR3 spans 12 residues. V was pared by 3 bases and J by 7 bases, with 9 bases between. This chain's CDR3 is CASSLGGIEAFF. The CDR3 region has the DNA TGTGCCAGCAGTTTGGGGGGTATTGAAGCTTTCTTT.

V is TRBV12-5 and J is TRBJ1-3, with D unclear. Trimming removed 7 bases at V and 0 bases at J, with 10 bases between. The length of the CDR3 is 14 residues. Germline V gene data show CDR1 as LGHNT and CDR2 as FRNRAP. This CDR3 reads CASATSGSGNTIYF. The CDR3 coding sequence is TGTGCTAGTGCCACTTCAGGCTCTGGAAACACCATATATTTT. The entire variable domain, with the rest obtained from reference TRBV12-5 and TRBJ1-3, is as follows: DARVTQTPRHKVTEMGQEVTMRCQPILGHNTVFWYRQTMMQGLELLAYFRNRAPLDDSGMPKDRFSAEMPDATLATLKIQPSEPRDSAVYFCASATSGSGNTIYFGEGSWLTVV.

This chain connects TRBV14 to TRBJ1-2; D is uncertain. Trimming stripped 4 bases from V and 3 bases from J, with 6 bases between. CDR1 is SGHDN, CDR2 FVKESK, per germline. The CDR3 has 12 amino acids. The CDR3 region has the DNA TGTGCCAGCAGCCGCGGGGACTATGGCTACACCTTC. Protein product: CASSRGDYGYTF.

The gene calls are TRBV5-5 and TRBJ1-1, with a possible D match to TRBD1 (5 bases). Germline V gene lookup returns CDR1 SGHKS and CDR2 YYEKEE (reference sequence). V lost 1 base to trimming and J lost 0 bases, with 10 bases between them. The CDR3 sequence is 15 residues long. CDR3 nucleotide sequence: TGTGCCAGCAGCTTGAGGAGACAGATGAACACTGAAGCTTTCTTT. Residues: CASSLRRQMNTEAFF.

The chain carries TRBV5-1 and TRBJ2-2; D is perhaps TRBD1 (6 bases). Trimming cost V 6 bases and J 4 bases, with 16 bases left between them. Germline V gene sequence: CDR1 SGHRS, CDR2 YFSETQ. The CDR3 has 15 residues. DNA of the CDR3: TGCGCCAGCAACCCGCAGGGGACCCTCACCGGGGAGCTGTTTTTT. This encodes CASNPQGTLTGELFF.

For the CDR3, the DNA is TGTGCCAGCAGTTTAGGCGGAAGTAATGAGCAGTTCTTC. It is translated as CASSLGGSNEQFF. The rearrangement joins TRBV27 to TRBJ2-1; D remains unclear. The CDR3 sequence is 13 residues long. Germline V gene lookup returns CDR1 MNHEY and CDR2 SMNVEV (reference sequence). The germline V and J ends were trimmed by 2 bases and 7 bases, with 9 bases remaining between them.

The J gene is TRBJ2-7, the V gene TRBV2; D possibly corresponds to TRBD1 (6 bases). The CDR3 contains 13 residues. CDR1 and CDR2 (germline): SNHLY, FYNNEI. Trimming pared 3 bases from V and 5 bases from J, leaving 11 bases between. The CDR3 DNA follows: TGTGCCAGCAGTGAGGATTGGGACAACGAGCAGTACTTC. This gives the protein CASSEDWDNEQYF.